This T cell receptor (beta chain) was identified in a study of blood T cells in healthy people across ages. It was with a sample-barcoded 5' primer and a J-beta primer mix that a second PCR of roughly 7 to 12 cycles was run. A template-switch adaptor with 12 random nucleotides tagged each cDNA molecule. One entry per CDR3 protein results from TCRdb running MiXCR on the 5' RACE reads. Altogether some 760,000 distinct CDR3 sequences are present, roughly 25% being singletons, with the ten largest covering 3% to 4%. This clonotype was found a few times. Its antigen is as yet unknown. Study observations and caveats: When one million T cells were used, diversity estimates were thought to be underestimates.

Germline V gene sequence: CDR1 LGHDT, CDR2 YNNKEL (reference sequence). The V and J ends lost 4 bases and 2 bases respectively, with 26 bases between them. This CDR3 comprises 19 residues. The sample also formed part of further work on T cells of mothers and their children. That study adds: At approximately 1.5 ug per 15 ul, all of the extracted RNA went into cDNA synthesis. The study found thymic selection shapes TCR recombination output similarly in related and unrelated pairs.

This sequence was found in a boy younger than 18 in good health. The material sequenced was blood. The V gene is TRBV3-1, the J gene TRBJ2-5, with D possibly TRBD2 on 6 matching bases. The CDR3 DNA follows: TGTGCCAGCAGCCGCCTATCCTGGGTTCCCGGGAGTCGACAAGAGACCCAGTACTTC. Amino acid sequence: CASSRLSWVPGSRQETQYF.